This entry lists 21 T cell receptor beta chains sequenced from one sample in a study of cytomegalovirus exposure and HLA in healthy donors. It was with 60 Vbeta and 13 Jbeta primers that the PCR ran. Assay: immunoSEQ multiplex PCR; the TCRdb copy retains only in-frame clones and omits some. This table holds about 110,000 clones, approximately 78% found once. Sequencing input: PBMCs. All receptors come from a middle-aged woman in good health and CMV-seropositive.

CDR3 region: CASSPGGGDSNQPQHF. The CDR3 nucleotides read TGTGCCAGCAGCCCGGGGGGTGGGGATAGCAATCAGCCCCAGCATTTT. The gene calls are TRBV5-4 and TRBJ1-5; possibly TRBD1 for D (5 bases). This CDR3 region has 16 residues. Germline V lookup: CDR1 SGHNT, CDR2 YYREEE (reference sequence). V shed 4 bases and J shed 0 bases, with 14 bases lying between them. The whole variable domain, filled in from reference TRBV5-4 and TRBJ1-5, reads ETGVTQSPTHLIKTRGQQVTLRCSSQSGHNTVSWYQQALGQGPQFIFQYYREEENGRGNFPPRFSGLQFPNYSSELNVNALELDDSALYLCASSPGGGDSNQPQHFGDGTRLSIL.

The chain couples TRBV19 to TRBJ1-1; D is unresolved. V was clipped by 5 bases and J by 2 bases, with 9 bases between them. The length of the CDR3 is 13 residues. CDR1 is LNHDA and CDR2 is SQIVND in the germline V gene (reference sequence). CDR3 coding DNA: TGTGCCAGTAGTTACAGCCGAAACACTGAAGCTTTCTTT. It encodes CASSYSRNTEAFF.

The V gene is TRBV6-5, the J gene TRBJ1-1; D is possibly TRBD1 (5 bases). With 6 bases removed from V and 0 bases from J, the gap between germline ends came to 14 bases. The germline gives CDR1 MNHEY, CDR2 SVGAGI. The length of the CDR3 is 15 residues. CDR3 sequence (DNA): TGTGCCAGCAGAGTACTGGGACTGATGAACACTGAAGCTTTCTTT. Translating gives CASRVLGLMNTEAFF.

This rearrangement joins TRBV6-5 to TRBJ2-7; TRBD1 is a possible D gene (5 bases). CDR1 MNHEY and CDR2 SVGAGI come from the germline V gene. The ends were cut back, 2 bases at V and 4 bases at J, with 15 bases in the middle. The CDR3 is made up of 15 amino acids. The CDR3 is CASSYGHSKRYEQYF. In DNA, the CDR3 is TGTGCCAGCAGTTACGGACATTCTAAAAGATACGAGCAGTACTTC.

V gene TRBV11-2 combines with J gene TRBJ1-5, with 9 bases fitting TRBD1. Trimming cost V 4 bases and J 5 bases; bases outside gene matches: 6. CDR1 and CDR2 from the germline V gene are SGHAT and FQNNGV. This CDR3 contains 15 residues. DNA of the CDR3: TGTGCCAGCAGCTCTCAACAGGGGGCCGATCAGCCCCAGCATTTT. Translated: CASSSQQGADQPQHF.

The chain is built from TRBV5-1 and TRBJ2-7; TRBD2 aligns across 8 bases. CDR3 length: 16 residues. Looked up from germline, CDR1 is SGHRS and CDR2 is YFSETQ. V shed 4 bases and J 0 bases; nucleotides not matched to a gene: 9. The CDR3 protein is CASSAIGGGNSYEQYF. The CDR3 DNA follows: TGCGCCAGCAGCGCGATCGGGGGGGGTAACTCCTACGAGCAGTACTTC.

The chain has TRBV7-2 and TRBJ1-1; the D is unclear. Germline lookup yields CDR1 SGHTA and CDR2 FQGNSA. V lost 3 bases and J 1 base, leaving 6 bases between the germline ends. CDR3 size: 13 residues. CDR3 nucleotides: TGTGCCAGCAGCTTTCAGGAGAACACTGAAGCTTTCTTT. Its translation: CASSFQENTEAFF.

V and J are TRBV5-8 and TRBJ2-7, with TRBD1 as a possible D gene (5 bases). Per germline, CDR1 SGHTS and CDR2 YDEGEE. V gave up 10 bases and J gave up 2 bases, with 13 bases separating them. CDR3 length equals 12 residues. The CDR3 nucleotides read TGTGCCTTCAGGACACCGACCTACGAGCAGTACTTC. It translates to CAFRTPTYEQYF.

The chain carries TRBV7-2 and TRBJ2-7; D remains unclear. The germline gives CDR1 SGHTA, CDR2 FQGNSA. The CDR3 is 14 residues long. Trimming removed 2 bases at V and 0 bases at J, with 8 bases between. The CDR3 reads CASSLFPGSYEQYF. CDR3 bases: TGTGCCAGCAGCTTATTCCCAGGCTCCTACGAGCAGTACTTC.

The table lists this clone with a count of one. V usage is TRBV7-6 and J usage is TRBJ1-4; 7 bases agree with TRBD1. Trimming removed 4 bases from V and 2 bases from J; junction bases left unmatched: 4. CDR1 is SGHVS and CDR2 is FNYEAQ in the germline V gene. The CDR3 spans 15 residues. CDR3 sequence: CASSYDRATNEKLFF. The CDR3 DNA sequence: TGTGCCAGCAGCTACGACAGGGCCACTAATGAAAAACTGTTTTTT. The complete variable domain, with remaining parts taken from reference TRBV7-6 and TRBJ1-4, reads GAGVSQSPRYKVTKRGQDVALRCDPISGHVSLYWYRQALGQGPEFLTYFNYEAQQDKSGLPNDRFSAERPEGSISTLTIQRTEQRDSAMYRCASSYDRATNEKLFFGSGTQLSVL.

This clone has only one observation. This chain uses TRBV5-1 with TRBJ2-7, with D tentatively TRBD1 (6 bases). The CDR3 runs to 16 residues. Deletions cut 3 bases from V and 3 bases from J, with 19 bases between. Germline loops: CDR1 SGHRS, CDR2 YFSETQ. The CDR3 spells CASSSNDGTLLYEQYF. The CDR3 region has the DNA TGCGCCAGCAGCTCGAACGACGGGACACTCCTCTACGAGCAGTACTTC.

This clone was observed once. The chain is built from TRBV7-9 and TRBJ1-2, with TRBD1 matching over 8 bases. This CDR3 is 18 amino acids long. The germline gives CDR1 SEHNR, CDR2 FQNEAQ (reference sequence). V shed 0 bases, J shed 3 bases, and the junction held 12 bases outside the gene matches. CDR3 region: CASSLALSGTGLHYGYTF. Written as DNA, the CDR3 is TGTGCCAGCAGCTTAGCGCTTTCCGGGACAGGCCTACACTATGGCTACACCTTC. Supplemented by reference TRBV7-9 and TRBJ1-2, the full variable domain reads DTGVSQNPRHKITKRGQNVTFRCDPISEHNRLYWYRQTLGQGPEFLTYFQNEAQLEKSRLLSDRFSAERPKGSFSTLEIQRTEQGDSAMYLCASSLALSGTGLHYGYTFGSGTRLTVV.

This clone was counted only a few times. The rearrangement links TRBV4-2 to TRBJ2-3; D gene uncertain. Trimming took 0 bases from V and 0 from J, leaving 4 bases between them. Germline loops: CDR1 LGHNA, CDR2 YNFKEQ. The CDR3 covers 14 residues. DNA for the CDR3: TGTGCCAGCAGCCAAGACCAGAGCACAGATACGCAGTATTTT. Translation gives CASSQDQSTDTQYF.

This clone was recorded once. The V and J genes are TRBV6-1 and TRBJ2-7, with 11 bases lining up with TRBD2. Germline values: CDR1 MNHNS, CDR2 SASEGT. V was clipped by 7 bases and J by 7 bases; unmatched bases: 12. CDR3 size: 15 residues. CDR3 sequence reads: CASTRTSGGPFEQYF. For the CDR3, the DNA is TGTGCCAGCACCCGAACTAGCGGGGGCCCCTTTGAGCAGTACTTC.

This clone was recorded only once. J is TRBJ2-5 and V is TRBV4-1, with D possibly matching TRBD1 (6 bases). V dropped 4 bases and J dropped 1 base, with 16 bases sitting between them. Per germline, CDR1 MGHRA and CDR2 YSYEKL. The CDR3 is 16 amino acids. CDR3 sequence (DNA): TGCGCCAGCAGCCCTTACCCTGACAGGTTCCAAGAGACCCAGTACTTC. Protein product: CASSPYPDRFQETQYF.

This chain joins TRBV7-6 and TRBJ1-6; 7 bases line up with TRBD1. The CDR3 extends over 13 amino acids. With 8 bases clipped from V and 7 bases from J, the junction kept 5 bases outside the gene matches. From germline, CDR1 is SGHVS and CDR2 FNYEAQ. This CDR3 reads CASQGGWNSPLHF. CDR3 coding DNA: TGTGCCAGCCAGGGGGGATGGAATTCACCCCTCCACTTT.

The chain has TRBV6-5 and TRBJ1-4; TRBD1 agrees at 11 bases. CDR3 length: 15 residues. Germline lookup yields CDR1 MNHEY and CDR2 SVGAGI. V trimming: 0 bases; J trimming: 8 bases; junction bases outside the gene matches: 2. The chain's CDR3 is CASSYSGTGGEKLFF. The CDR3 nucleotides read TGTGCCAGCAGTTACTCAGGGACAGGGGGGGAAAAACTGTTTTTT.

The chain joins TRBV19 to TRBJ1-2; maybe TRBD1 (5 bases). The CDR3 runs 13 residues. Germline V gene lookup returns CDR1 LNHDA and CDR2 SQIVND (reference sequence). Trimming cost V 6 bases and J 6 bases, with 14 bases left between them. Here the CDR3 DNA reads TGTGCCAGTAGGAGCAGGGCTAATGATGGCTACACCTTC. It yields the protein CASRSRANDGYTF.

This chain links TRBV5-4 with TRBJ2-1; 13 bases map to TRBD2. With V trimmed by 2 bases and J by 9 bases, 8 bases remained unmatched. The germline gives CDR1 SGHNT, CDR2 YYREEE (reference sequence). CDR3 size: 16 residues. Written as DNA, the CDR3 is TGTGCCAGCAGCTTCACTAGCGGGGGGGCCGGGGGTGAGCAGTTCTTC. Its protein product is CASSFTSGGAGGEQFF. Full variable domain (remainder filled in from reference TRBV5-4 and TRBJ2-1): ETGVTQSPTHLIKTRGQQVTLRCSSQSGHNTVSWYQQALGQGPQFIFQYYREEENGRGNFPPRFSGLQFPNYSSELNVNALELDDSALYLCASSFTSGGAGGEQFFGPGTRLTVL.

This clone came up a few times. The rearrangement joins TRBV21-1 to TRBJ2-5; the DNA was not compared with TRBD1, the D call given in the table. TRBV21-1 is listed as a pseudogene. The CDR3 is made up of 17 amino acids. CDR3 in amino acids: CASTPGQGMSLRETQYF. The CDR3 region has the DNA TGTGCCAGCACCCCGGGACAGGGGATGAGTCTCAGGGAGACCCAGTACTTC.

V and J are TRBV6-8 and TRBJ2-7; 7 bases line up with TRBD1. This CDR3 is 16 amino acids long. The V gene end was trimmed by 7 bases and the J gene end by 4 bases; junction bases not matched to a gene: 16. Germline V lookup: CDR1 MNHGY, CDR2 SAAAGT. CDR3: CASTGKLGTDSYEQYF. The CDR3 DNA sequence: TGTGCCAGCACAGGGAAACTTGGGACAGATTCTTACGAGCAGTACTTC.